Sequencing of this T cell receptor (beta chain) was carried out in a study of monozygotic twins with inflammatory bowel disease. TCRdb re-called the 5' RACE reads and shows each CDR3 protein once, DNA omitted. Its clone listing holds 300,000 to 400,000 distinct CDR3 sequences. The CDR3 totals 15 residues. The germline gives CDR1 SEHNR, CDR2 FQNEAQ (reference sequence). The sample was blood. The rearrangement joins TRBV7-9 to TRBJ1-1. The receptor's source is a human donor with ulcerative colitis or Crohn's disease, or a healthy co-twin of an affected twin (not recorded which). CDR3 residues: CASSLAAQPYTEAFF.